These T cell receptor beta chains were read from a single sample in a study of blood T cells in healthy people across ages. MiXCR, run by TCRdb on the 5' RACE reads, gives a single entry per CDR3 protein. Of some 1.5 million distinct CDR3 sequences in the sample, 28% are singletons; the top ten hold about 8%. The sequenced sample was blood. The receptors here all came from a woman in her 30s in good health. CDR3s include the opening cysteine and the closing phenylalanine or tryptophan. Fields, in order: J gene, V gene, clone size, D gene, CDR3 protein, CDR3 DNA. A D gene is named only where the DNA matches it firmly. The size entry is marked missing in some rows and otherwise reads once, few, many or a size class.

TRBJ1-6 | TRBV5-1 | . | . | CASSPEWGNNSPLHF | TGCGCCAGCAGCCCGGAGTGGGGTAATAATTCACCCCTCCACTTT
TRBJ2-3 | TRBV5-8 | . | . | CASSSVHHGTDTQYF | TGTGCCAGCAGCTCAGTCCACCATGGGACAGATACGCAGTATTTT
TRBJ2-1 | TRBV7-9 | many | . | CASSFNPADSSYNEQFF | TGTGCCAGCAGCTTTAACCCGGCGGACAGCTCCTACAATGAGCAGTTCTTC
TRBJ1-1 | TRBV20-1 | once | . | CSARPPRGAPGSEAFF | TGCAGTGCTAGGCCCCCCCGGGGGGCGCCGGGGTCTGAAGCTTTCTTT
TRBJ1-6 | TRBV20-1 | . | TRBD1 | CSARGTGGPLHF | TGCAGTGCTAGAGGGACAGGGGGACCCCTCCACTTT
TRBJ2-3 | TRBV20-1 | few | TRBD2 | CSAPGAGVDTQYF | TGCAGTGCTCCTGGGGCGGGAGTAGATACGCAGTATTTT
TRBJ2-6 | TRBV9 | few | . | CASSESHSGANILTF | TGTGCCAGCAGCGAGTCGCACTCTGGGGCCAACATCCTGACTTTC
TRBJ2-1 | TRBV5-1 | few | TRBD1 | CANSFGQGPYNEQFF | TGCGCCAACAGCTTCGGACAGGGGCCCTACAATGAGCAGTTCTTC
TRBJ1-2 | TRBV3-1 | few | . | CASSQANPHYGYTF | TGTGCCAGCAGCCAAGCTAATCCCCACTATGGCTACACCTTC
TRBJ1-2 | TRBV7-9 | . | TRBD1 | CASSLGQGAHYGYTF | TGTGCCAGCAGCTTGGGACAGGGGGCTCACTATGGCTACACCTTC
TRBJ2-1 | TRBV18 | . | TRBD2 | CTSSLKKGGGAGEYSVQFF | TGTACCAGCTCACTAAAGAAGGGAGGGGGAGCGGGAGAGTACAGCGTGCAGTTCTTC
TRBJ1-2 | TRBV3-1 | . | . | CASSPDASGYTF | TGTGCCAGCAGCCCGGACGCCAGTGGCTACACCTTC
TRBJ2-7 | TRBV7-3 | . | TRBD2 | CASSQRGGLQNEQYF | TGTGCCAGCAGTCAACGGGGGGGACTACAGAACGAGCAGTACTTC
TRBJ2-2 | TRBV12-5 | . | . | CASGPEGFGAGELFF | TGTGCTAGTGGGCCCGAGGGCTTTGGGGCCGGGGAGCTGTTTTTT
TRBJ2-3 | TRBV6-2/TRBV6-3 | . | . | CASSYMQVLMTDTQYF | TGTGCCAGCAGTTACATGCAGGTTTTAATGACAGATACGCAGTATTTT
TRBJ1-5 | TRBV7-2 | few | TRBD1 | CANPRQGRQPQHF | TGTGCCAACCCTCGACAGGGGCGTCAGCCCCAGCATTTT
TRBJ2-5 | TRBV12-3/TRBV12-4 | . | TRBD1 | CASSFWTGSTQETQYF | TGTGCCAGCAGTTTTTGGACAGGGAGTACCCAAGAGACCCAGTACTTC
TRBJ1-2 | TRBV7-2 | few | . | CASSPRQAPNYGYTF | TGTGCCAGCAGCCCTAGACAGGCCCCTAACTATGGCTACACCTTC
TRBJ1-5 | TRBV10-3 | many | . | CAISENGGQPQHF | TGTGCCATCAGTGAGAACGGGGGTCAGCCCCAGCATTTT
TRBJ2-1 | TRBV14 | . | TRBD2 | CASSRSLAGMGEQFF | TGTGCCAGCAGCCGGTCGCTAGCGGGAATGGGTGAGCAGTTCTTC
TRBJ2-7 | TRBV9 | few | . | CASNTGANEQYF | TGTGCCAGCAACACGGGGGCGAATGAGCAGTACTTC
TRBJ2-7 | TRBV5-5 | . | TRBD2 | CASIGTSGPEDFYEQYF | TGTGCCAGCATCGGGACTAGCGGGCCCGAGGATTTCTACGAGCAGTACTTC
TRBJ2-1 | TRBV7-9 | . | TRBD1 | CASSLVDRGSDEQFF | TGTGCCAGCAGCTTAGTTGACAGGGGGTCGGATGAGCAGTTCTTC
TRBJ2-3 | TRBV7-2 | . | . | CASSSRDLTDTQYF | TGTGCCAGCAGCTCCCGCGACCTCACAGATACGCAGTATTTT